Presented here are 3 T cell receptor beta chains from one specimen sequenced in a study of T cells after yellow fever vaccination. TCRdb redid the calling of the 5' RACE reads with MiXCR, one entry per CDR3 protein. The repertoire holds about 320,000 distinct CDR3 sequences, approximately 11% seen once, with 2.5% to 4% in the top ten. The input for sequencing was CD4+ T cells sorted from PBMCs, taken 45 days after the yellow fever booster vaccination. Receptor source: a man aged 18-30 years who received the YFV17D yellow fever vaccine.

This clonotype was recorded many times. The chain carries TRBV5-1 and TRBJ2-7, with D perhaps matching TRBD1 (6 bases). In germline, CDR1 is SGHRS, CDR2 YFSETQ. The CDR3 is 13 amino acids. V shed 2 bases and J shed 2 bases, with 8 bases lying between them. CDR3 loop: CASSFGQTYEQYF. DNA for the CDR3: TGCGCCAGCAGCTTTGGACAGACCTACGAGCAGTACTTC.

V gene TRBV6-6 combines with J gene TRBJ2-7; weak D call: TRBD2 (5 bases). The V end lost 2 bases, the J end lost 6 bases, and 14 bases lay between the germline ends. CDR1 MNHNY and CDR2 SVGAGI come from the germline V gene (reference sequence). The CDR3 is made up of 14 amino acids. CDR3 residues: CASSYGANRGEQYV. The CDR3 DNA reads TGTGCCAGCAGTTACGGCGCAAATCGGGGCGAGCAGTACGTC.

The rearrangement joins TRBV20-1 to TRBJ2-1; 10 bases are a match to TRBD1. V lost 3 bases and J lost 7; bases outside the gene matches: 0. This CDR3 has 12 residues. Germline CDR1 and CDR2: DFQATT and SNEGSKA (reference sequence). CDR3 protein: CSARDRGNEQFF. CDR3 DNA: TGCAGTGCTAGGGACAGGGGGAATGAGCAGTTCTTC.